This T cell receptor (beta chain) stems from a study of blood T cell repertoires in COVID-19. Across the study: Sources were T cells, B-cell-depleted T cells, or PBMCs; the material itself was cDNA or gDNA.

The authors' processing: Reference gene primer amplification gave estimated nucleated cell counts. The protocol was immunoSEQ multiplex PCR, while the TCRdb copy is restricted to in-frame clones and leaves out a portion. The DNA gave D and trimming, while V, J and clone size come from that table. The sample includes some 190,000 clones, about 88% of them seen just once. This TCR came from an elderly woman with acute or convalescent COVID-19. Sequencing was carried out using peripheral blood.

The CDR3 coding sequence is TGTGCTAGTGGTTTACCGTACCAGGGCTACACCTTC. This translates into CASGLPYQGYTF. This chain links TRBV12-5 with TRBJ1-2; D unresolved. The CDR3 spans 12 residues. V was trimmed by 3 bases and J by 8 bases, leaving 10 bases between them. Germline CDR1 reads LGHNT; CDR2 reads FRNRAP.